This T cell receptor beta chain emerged from a study of human T cells and chemical hapten exposure. Of note for this clonotype: Its antigen is unknown.

Indicated time point: patch test 3, about 24 weeks after DPC sensitization. Treatment reported: therapeutic diphenylcyclopropenone sensitization with weekly scalp DPC. With V trimmed by 5 bases and J by 7 bases, 13 bases remained unmatched. The CDR3 sequence is 15 residues long. The germline V gene encodes CDR1 SEHNR and CDR2 FQNEAQ (reference sequence). Findings and limits, study-wide: Sensitization with DPC brought no change to TCRs above 1 in 1000 in frequency.

Within the library, unique molecular identifiers were attached to each individual cDNA molecule. TCRdb re-analysed the RACE reads in MiXCR, keeping a single row per CDR3 protein. Found here are roughly 200,000 distinct CDR3 sequences, approximately 26% of them singletons; the top ten hold about 2.5%. The V call is TRBV7-9, the J call TRBJ2-7; 8 bases line up with TRBD1. The input for sequencing was whole blood, taken in connection with sensitization to the hapten diphenylcyclopropenone (DPC). This clonotype was sampled from a woman between 40 and 55 years old with alopecia areata. Some clones in this sample may be carry-over from other donors' samples. The DNA for the CDR3 is TGTGCCAGCAGCCCAATCAGGGGGCCTCTTGGGGAGCAGTACTTC. Translated: CASSPIRGPLGEQYF.